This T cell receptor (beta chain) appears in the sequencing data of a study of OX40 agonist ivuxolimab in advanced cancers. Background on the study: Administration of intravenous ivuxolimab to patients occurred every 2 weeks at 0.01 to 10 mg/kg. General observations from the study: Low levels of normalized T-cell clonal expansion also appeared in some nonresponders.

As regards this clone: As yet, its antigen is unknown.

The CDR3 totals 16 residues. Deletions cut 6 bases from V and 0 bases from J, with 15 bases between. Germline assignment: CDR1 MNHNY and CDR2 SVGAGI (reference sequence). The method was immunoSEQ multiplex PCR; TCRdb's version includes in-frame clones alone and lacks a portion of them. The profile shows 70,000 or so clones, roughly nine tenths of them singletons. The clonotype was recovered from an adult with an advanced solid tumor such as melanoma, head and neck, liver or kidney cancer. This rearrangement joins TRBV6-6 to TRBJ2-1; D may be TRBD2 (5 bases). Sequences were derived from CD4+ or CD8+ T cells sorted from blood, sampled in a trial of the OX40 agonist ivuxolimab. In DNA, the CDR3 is TGTGCCAGCAGGCCCAGGACTTTCAGCTCCTACAATGAGCAGTTCTTC. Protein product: CASRPRTFSSYNEQFF.